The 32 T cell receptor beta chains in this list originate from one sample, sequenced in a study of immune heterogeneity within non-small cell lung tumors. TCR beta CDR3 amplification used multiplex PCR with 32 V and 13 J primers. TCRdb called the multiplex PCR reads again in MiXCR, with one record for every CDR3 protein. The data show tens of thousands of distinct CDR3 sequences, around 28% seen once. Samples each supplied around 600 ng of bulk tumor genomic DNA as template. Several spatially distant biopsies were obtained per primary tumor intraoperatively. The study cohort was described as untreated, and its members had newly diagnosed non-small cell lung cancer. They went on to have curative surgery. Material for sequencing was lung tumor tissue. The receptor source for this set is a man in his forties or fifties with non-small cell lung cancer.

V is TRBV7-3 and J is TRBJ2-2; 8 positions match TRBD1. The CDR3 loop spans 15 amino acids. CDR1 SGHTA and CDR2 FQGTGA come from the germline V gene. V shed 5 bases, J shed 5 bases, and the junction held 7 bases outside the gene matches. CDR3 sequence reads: CASSLTGGGTGELFF. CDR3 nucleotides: TGTGCCAGCAGCCTCACAGGGGGAGGAACCGGGGAGCTGTTTTTT.

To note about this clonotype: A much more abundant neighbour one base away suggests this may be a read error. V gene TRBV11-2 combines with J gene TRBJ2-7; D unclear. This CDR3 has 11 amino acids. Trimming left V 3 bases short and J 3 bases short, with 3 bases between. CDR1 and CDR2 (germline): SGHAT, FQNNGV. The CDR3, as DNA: TGTGCCAGCAGCTTTTACTACGAGCAGTACTTC. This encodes CASSFYYEQYF.

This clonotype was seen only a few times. The CDR3 region is CASSRQGVGEKLFF. CDR3 nucleotide sequence: TGTGCCAGCAGCCGACAGGGAGTCGGTGAAAAACTGTTTTTT. The chain couples TRBV6-2 or TRBV6-3 to TRBJ1-4; 7 bases match TRBD1. J gave up 7 bases and V 6 bases, and 8 bases lay outside the gene matches. The germline V gene has CDR1 MNHEY and CDR2 SVGEGT. CDR3 length: 14 amino acids.

The CDR3 nucleotides are TGTGCCAGCAGCCAAGATCAATTACAGGGGGCTGGAGGCTACACCTTC. This translates into CASSQDQLQGAGGYTF. The chain has TRBV3-1 and TRBJ1-2; 9 nucleotides match TRBD1. Trimming at V came to 0 bases and at J to 8 bases, leaving 10 bases not matched to a gene. The CDR3 loop spans 16 amino acids. Germline CDR1 and CDR2: LGHDT and YNNKEL (reference sequence).

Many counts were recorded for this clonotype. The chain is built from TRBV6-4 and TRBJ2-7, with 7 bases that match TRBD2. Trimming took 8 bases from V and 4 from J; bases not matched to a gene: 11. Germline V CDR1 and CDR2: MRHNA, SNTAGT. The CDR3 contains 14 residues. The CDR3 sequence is CASYTGGSGYEQYF. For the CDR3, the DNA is TGTGCCAGCTACACCGGCGGGAGCGGGTACGAGCAGTACTTC.

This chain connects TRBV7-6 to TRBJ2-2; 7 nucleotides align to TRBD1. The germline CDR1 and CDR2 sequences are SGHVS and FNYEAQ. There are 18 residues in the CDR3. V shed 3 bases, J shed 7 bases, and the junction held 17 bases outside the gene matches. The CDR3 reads CASSFRDSPLRLNGELFF. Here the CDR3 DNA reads TGTGCCAGCAGCTTCCGGGACAGTCCCCTTCGCTTAAACGGGGAGCTGTTTTTT.

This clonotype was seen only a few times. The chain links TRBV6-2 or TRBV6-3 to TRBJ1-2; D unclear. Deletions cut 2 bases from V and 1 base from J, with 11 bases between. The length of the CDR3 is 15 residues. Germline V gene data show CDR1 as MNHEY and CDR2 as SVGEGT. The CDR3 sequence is CASSYSTASNYGYTF. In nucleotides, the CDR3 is TGTGCCAGCAGTTACAGTACAGCGAGTAACTATGGCTACACCTTC.

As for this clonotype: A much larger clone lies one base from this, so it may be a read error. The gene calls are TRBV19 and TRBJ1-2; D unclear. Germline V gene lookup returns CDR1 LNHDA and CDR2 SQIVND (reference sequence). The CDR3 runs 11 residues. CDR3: CASCIGYGYTF. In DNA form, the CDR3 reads TGTGCCAGTTGTATAGGGTATGGCTACACCTTC.

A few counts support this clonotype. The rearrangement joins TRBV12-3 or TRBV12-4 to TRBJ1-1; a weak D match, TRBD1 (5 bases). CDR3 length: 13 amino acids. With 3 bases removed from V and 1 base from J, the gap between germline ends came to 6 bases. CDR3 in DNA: TGTGCCAGCAGTTTTCAGGGGAACACTGAAGCTTTCTTT. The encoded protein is CASSFQGNTEAFF.

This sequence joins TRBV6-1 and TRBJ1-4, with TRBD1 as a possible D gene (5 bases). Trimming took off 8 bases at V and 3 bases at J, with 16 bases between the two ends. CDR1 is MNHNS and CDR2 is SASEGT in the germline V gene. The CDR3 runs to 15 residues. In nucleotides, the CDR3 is TGTGCCAGCGGGAGCCGGGGCGTGCCTAATGAAAAACTGTTTTTT. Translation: CASGSRGVPNEKLFF.

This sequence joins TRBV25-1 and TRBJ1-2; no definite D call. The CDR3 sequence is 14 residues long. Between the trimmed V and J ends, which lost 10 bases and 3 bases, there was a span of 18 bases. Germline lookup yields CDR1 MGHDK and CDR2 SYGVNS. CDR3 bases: TGTGCCACCACTCCGGCATGGTGCGACTATGGCTACACCTTC. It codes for CATTPAWCDYGYTF.

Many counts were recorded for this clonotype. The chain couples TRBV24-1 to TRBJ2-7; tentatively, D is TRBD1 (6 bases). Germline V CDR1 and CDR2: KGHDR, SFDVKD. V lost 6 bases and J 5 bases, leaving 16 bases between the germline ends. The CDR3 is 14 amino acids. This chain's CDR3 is CATSSGDRGHEQYF. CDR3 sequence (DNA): TGTGCCACCAGTTCAGGGGATCGCGGCCACGAGCAGTACTTC.

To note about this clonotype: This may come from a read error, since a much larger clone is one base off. The CDR3 loop reads CSAGDSAGKAGTGELFF. DNA of the CDR3: TGCAGTGCTGGAGACTCCGCGGGCAAAGCGGGCACCGGGGAGCTGTTTTTT. The chain combines TRBV20-1 with TRBJ2-2; maybe TRBD2 (6 bases). CDR1 and CDR2 from the germline V gene are DFQATT and SNEGSKA (reference sequence). The CDR3 loop spans 17 amino acids.

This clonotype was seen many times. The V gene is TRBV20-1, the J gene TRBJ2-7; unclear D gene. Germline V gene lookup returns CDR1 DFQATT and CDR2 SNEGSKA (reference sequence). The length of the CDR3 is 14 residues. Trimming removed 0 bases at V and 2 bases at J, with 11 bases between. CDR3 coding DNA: TGCAGTGCTAGAGATCTGACGGACCCCTACGAGCAGTACTTC. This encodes CSARDLTDPYEQYF.

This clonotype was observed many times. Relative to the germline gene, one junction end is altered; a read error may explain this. CDR3 residues: CASSYSTGPNSPLHF. CDR3 DNA: TGTGCCAGCAGCTACTCGACAGGACCCAATTCACCCCTCCACTTT. The J gene is TRBJ1-6, the V gene TRBV6-5; D may be TRBD1 (6 bases). The CDR3 loop spans 15 amino acids. CDR1 and CDR2 (germline): MNHEY, SVGAGI.

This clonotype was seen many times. CDR3 sequence reads: CASRETGGGQPQHF. CDR3 in DNA: TGTGCCAGCAGGGAGACAGGGGGCGGTCAGCCCCAGCATTTT. The chain has TRBV6-1 and TRBJ1-5; TRBD1 matches at 10 bases. With 6 bases clipped from V and 6 bases from J, the junction kept 5 bases outside the gene matches. This CDR3 region has 14 residues. CDR1 is MNHNS and CDR2 is SASEGT in the germline V gene.

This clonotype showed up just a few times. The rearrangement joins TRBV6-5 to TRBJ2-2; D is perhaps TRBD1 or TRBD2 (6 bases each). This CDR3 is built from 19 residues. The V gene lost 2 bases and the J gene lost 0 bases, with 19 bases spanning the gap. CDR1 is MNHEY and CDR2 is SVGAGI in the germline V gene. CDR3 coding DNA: TGTGCCAGCAGTTACGAAGGGGGTGGGTGGAGGGCGAACACCGGGGAGCTGTTTTTT. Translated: CASSYEGGGWRANTGELFF.

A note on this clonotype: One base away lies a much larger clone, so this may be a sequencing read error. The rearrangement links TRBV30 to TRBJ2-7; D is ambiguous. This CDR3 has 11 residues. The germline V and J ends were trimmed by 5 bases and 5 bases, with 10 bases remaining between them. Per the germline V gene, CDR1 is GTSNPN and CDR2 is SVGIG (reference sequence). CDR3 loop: CAWSSLNEQYF. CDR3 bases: TGTGCCTGGTCCTCGTTGAACGAGCAGTACTTC.

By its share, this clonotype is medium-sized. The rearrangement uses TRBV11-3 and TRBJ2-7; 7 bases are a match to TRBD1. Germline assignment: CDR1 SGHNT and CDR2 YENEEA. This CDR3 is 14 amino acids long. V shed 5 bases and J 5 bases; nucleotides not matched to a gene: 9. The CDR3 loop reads CASSNDRASHEQYF. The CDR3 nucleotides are TGTGCCAGCAGCAACGACAGGGCATCCCACGAGCAGTACTTC.

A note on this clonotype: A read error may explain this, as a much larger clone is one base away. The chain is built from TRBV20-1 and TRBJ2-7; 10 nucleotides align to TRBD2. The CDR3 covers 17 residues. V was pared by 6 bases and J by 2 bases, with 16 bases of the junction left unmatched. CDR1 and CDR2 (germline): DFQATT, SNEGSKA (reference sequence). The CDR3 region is CSAPGGLAGAPTYEQYF. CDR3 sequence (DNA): TGCAGTGCCCCTGGGGGGCTAGCGGGAGCCCCCACCTACGAGCAGTACTTC.

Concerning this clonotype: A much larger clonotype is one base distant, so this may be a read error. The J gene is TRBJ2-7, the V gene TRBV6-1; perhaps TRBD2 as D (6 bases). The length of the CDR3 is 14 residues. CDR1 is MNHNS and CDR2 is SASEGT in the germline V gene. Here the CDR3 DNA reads TGTGCCACCCTACGACTGGGAGGTCCCTACGAGCTGTACTTC. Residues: CATLRLGGPYELYF.

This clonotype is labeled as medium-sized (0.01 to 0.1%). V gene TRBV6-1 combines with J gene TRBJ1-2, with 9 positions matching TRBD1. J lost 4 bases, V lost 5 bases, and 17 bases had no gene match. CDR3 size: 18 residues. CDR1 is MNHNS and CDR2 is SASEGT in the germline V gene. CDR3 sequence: CASSPLRDREVVGYGYTF. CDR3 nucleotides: TGTGCCAGCAGTCCTCTCCGGGACAGGGAGGTGGTGGGCTATGGCTACACCTTC.

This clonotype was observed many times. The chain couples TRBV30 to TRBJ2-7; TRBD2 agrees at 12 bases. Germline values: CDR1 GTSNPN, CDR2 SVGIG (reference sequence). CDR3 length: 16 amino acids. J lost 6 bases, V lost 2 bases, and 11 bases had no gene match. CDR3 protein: CAWSIGLAGNEGEQYF. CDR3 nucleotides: TGTGCCTGGAGTATTGGACTAGCGGGAAATGAAGGCGAGCAGTACTTC.

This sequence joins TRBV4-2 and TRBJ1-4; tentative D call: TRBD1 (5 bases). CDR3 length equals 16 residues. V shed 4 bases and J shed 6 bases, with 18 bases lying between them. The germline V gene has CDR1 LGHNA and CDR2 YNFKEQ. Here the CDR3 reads CASSRWGSGRDEKLFF. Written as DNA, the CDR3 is TGTGCCAGCAGCCGTTGGGGGTCAGGGAGGGATGAAAAACTGTTTTTT.

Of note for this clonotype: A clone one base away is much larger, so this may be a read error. CDR3 nucleotides: TGTGCCATCAGTAGCGACCCCCCCGCCGGGGAGCTGTTTTTT. As protein: CAISSDPPAGELFF. The chain couples TRBV10-3 to TRBJ2-2, with no clear D. The germline V and J ends were trimmed by 5 bases and 6 bases, with 13 bases remaining between them. Germline CDR1 reads ENHRY; CDR2 reads SYGVKD. CDR3 length: 14 residues.

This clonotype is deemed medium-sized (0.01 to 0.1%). The CDR3 DNA reads TGTGCCTGGAGCACAGGGAACTCCTACGAGCAGTACTTC. Translation: CAWSTGNSYEQYF. The V call is TRBV30, the J call TRBJ2-7; possible D gene TRBD1, 6 bases. CDR1 GTSNPN and CDR2 SVGIG come from the germline V gene (reference sequence). Between the trimmed V and J ends, which lost 3 bases and 0 bases, there was a span of 9 bases. The CDR3 runs to 13 residues.

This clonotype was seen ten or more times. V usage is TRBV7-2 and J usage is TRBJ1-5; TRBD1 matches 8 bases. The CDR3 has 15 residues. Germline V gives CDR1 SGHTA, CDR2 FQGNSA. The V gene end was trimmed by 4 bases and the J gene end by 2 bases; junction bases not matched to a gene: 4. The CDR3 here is CASSSSTGGNQPQHF. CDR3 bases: TGTGCCAGCAGCTCCTCGACAGGGGGCAATCAGCCCCAGCATTTT. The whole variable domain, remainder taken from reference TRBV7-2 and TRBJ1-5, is GAGVSQSPSNKVTEKGKDVELRCDPISGHTALYWYRQSLGQGLEFLIYFQGNSAPDKSGLPSDRFSAERTGGSVSTLTIQRTQQEDSAVYLCASSSSTGGNQPQHFGDGTRLSIL.

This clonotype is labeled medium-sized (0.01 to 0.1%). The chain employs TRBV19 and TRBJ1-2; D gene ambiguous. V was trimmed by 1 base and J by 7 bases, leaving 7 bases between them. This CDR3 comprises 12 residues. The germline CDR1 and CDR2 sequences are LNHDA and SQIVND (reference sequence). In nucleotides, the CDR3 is TGTGCCAGTAGTATAGCCGAGAGTGGCTACACCTTC. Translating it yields CASSIAESGYTF.

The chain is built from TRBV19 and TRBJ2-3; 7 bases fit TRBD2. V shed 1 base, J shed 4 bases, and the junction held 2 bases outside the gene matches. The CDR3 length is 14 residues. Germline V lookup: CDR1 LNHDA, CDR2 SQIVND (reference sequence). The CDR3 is CASSIGGGADTQYF. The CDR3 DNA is TGTGCCAGTAGTATAGGCGGGGGAGCAGATACGCAGTATTTT.

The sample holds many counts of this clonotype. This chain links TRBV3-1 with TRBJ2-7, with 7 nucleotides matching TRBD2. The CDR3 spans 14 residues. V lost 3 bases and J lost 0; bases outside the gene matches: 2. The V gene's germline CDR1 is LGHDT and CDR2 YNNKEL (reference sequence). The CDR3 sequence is CASSQGGYSYEQYF. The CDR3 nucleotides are TGTGCCAGCAGCCAGGGGGGGTACTCCTACGAGCAGTACTTC.

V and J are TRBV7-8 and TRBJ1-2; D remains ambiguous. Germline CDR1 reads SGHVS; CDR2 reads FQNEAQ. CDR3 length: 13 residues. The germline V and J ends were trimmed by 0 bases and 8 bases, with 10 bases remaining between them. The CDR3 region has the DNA TGTGCCAGCAGCTTAGCCCCGGGGAAAGGCTACACCTTC. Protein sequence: CASSLAPGKGYTF.

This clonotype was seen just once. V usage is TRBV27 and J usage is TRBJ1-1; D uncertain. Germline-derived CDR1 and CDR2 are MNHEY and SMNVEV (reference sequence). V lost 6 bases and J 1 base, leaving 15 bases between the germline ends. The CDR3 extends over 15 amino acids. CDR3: CASRLGGGSNTEAFF. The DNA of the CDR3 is TGTGCCAGCAGGTTAGGAGGCGGATCGAACACTGAAGCTTTCTTT.